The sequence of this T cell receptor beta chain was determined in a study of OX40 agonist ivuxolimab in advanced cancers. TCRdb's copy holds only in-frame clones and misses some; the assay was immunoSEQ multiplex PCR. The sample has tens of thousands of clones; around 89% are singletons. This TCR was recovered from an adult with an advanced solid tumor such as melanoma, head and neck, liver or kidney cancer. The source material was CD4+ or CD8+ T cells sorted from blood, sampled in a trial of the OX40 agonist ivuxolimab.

Written as DNA, the CDR3 is TGTGCCAGCAGCCCGGGACAGCGACAAGAGACCCAGTACTTC. Encoded protein: CASSPGQRQETQYF. The chain links TRBV5-5 to TRBJ2-5; 7 positions agree with TRBD1. V shed 4 bases, J shed 2 bases, and the junction held 5 bases outside the gene matches. The CDR3 loop spans 14 amino acids. Germline values: CDR1 SGHKS, CDR2 YYEKEE (reference sequence).